The clone carrying this T cell receptor beta chain has more than one count but fewer than ten. The data were obtained in a study of T cells in Graves' hyperthyroidism and ophthalmopathy. Amplification yielded TCR beta CDR3 regions, with RNA transcripts as the source. The study used the HTBI primer set for a first-round RT-PCR of the TCR CDR3. A single record per CDR3 protein comes from TCRdb applying MiXCR to the multiplex PCR reads. The data show under 450,000 distinct CDR3 sequences, approximately 13% seen once. The sequence was collected from a man aged 30 to 39 with Graves' hyperthyroidism that later progressed to Graves' ophthalmopathy. The sequenced sample was blood.

CDR3 protein: CASSSLHTINYGYTF. CDR3 nucleotides: TGTGCCAGCAGTTCCCTCCACACCATTAACTATGGCTACACCTTC. The chain recombines TRBV6-2 or TRBV6-3 with TRBJ1-2; D remains unclear. Trimming took 4 bases from V and 1 from J, leaving 13 bases between them. The CDR3 sequence is 15 residues long. The germline V gene has CDR1 MNHEY and CDR2 SVGEGT.